The present entry profiles one TCR beta chain with its context. Antigen unknown. This sample was included in a study of coeliac disease. Study summary: Disease groups: newly diagnosed active, refractory type I, gluten-free-diet controlled. Study findings and constraints: Cross-contamination between intraepithelial and lamina propria cells was possible.

TCRdb keeps only in-frame clones here, not all; method: immunoSEQ multiplex PCR. The data contain roughly 4,500 clones, about 61% of them singletons. This clonotype originated in a human donor with active celiac disease. Sequencing used intraepithelial lymphocytes from the gut.

The CDR3 here is CASSTQSDMSDTDTQYF. The DNA for the CDR3 is TGTGCCAGCAGTACCCAATCCGACATGTCTGACACAGATACGCAGTATTTT. This sequence joins TRBV2 and TRBJ2-3; D call uncertain. CDR1 SNHLY and CDR2 FYNNEI come from the germline V gene. The length of the CDR3 is 17 residues. The germline V and J ends were trimmed by 5 bases and 2 bases, with 20 bases remaining between them.